These 9 T cell receptor beta chains came from one sample sequenced in a study of Graves' ophthalmopathy and Graves' hyperthyroidism (dated by TCRdb to the late 2010s). Sequencing used an Illumina HiSeq 2000. For repertoire sequencing, the TCR beta CDR3 regions were amplified from RNA transcripts. The first round was an RT-PCR using HTBI primers with the Qiagen OneStep RT-PCR kit, and this first round was followed by a second-round multiplex PCR, then size selection and purification. The public reads were run again by TCRdb, first through fastp at Q25 and then through MiXCR, and only productive beta chains were kept. Here each entry gathers all rows of one CDR3 protein and keeps the most common genes and DNA. The sample includes 300,000 to 400,000 distinct CDR3 sequences, with about a sixth observed a single time. 2.4% of the sample belongs to the ten largest clones. Material for sequencing was peripheral blood. All receptors derive from an adult woman with stable Graves' hyperthyroidism.

The table lists this clonotype with many counts. V is TRBV6-1 and J is TRBJ2-7; D call uncertain. Germline V gene lookup returns CDR1 MNHNS and CDR2 SASEGT. The CDR3 runs 15 residues. The V and J ends lost 3 bases and 4 bases respectively, with 16 bases between them. CDR3: CASSEHGAFLYEQYF. CDR3 DNA: TGTGCCAGCAGTGAGCACGGAGCGTTCCTTTACGAGCAGTACTTC.

This clonotype was observed at least ten times. This chain uses TRBV7-3 with TRBJ1-1; D is undetermined. CDR1 is SGHTA and CDR2 is FQGTGA in the germline V gene. Trimming took 5 bases from V and 8 from J, leaving 15 bases between them. The CDR3 has 13 residues. The CDR3 spells CASSPRWGGEAFF. CDR3 sequence (DNA): TGTGCCAGCAGCCCTCGTTGGGGAGGGGAAGCTTTCTTT.

This clonotype was counted many times. The chain is built from TRBV2 and TRBJ1-5; TRBD1 might be the D (6 bases). V lost 6 bases and J lost 3, with 21 bases in between. CDR1 SNHLY and CDR2 FYNNEI come from the germline V gene. The CDR3 is 17 residues long. CDR3 coding DNA: TGTGCCAGCAGCCCCCCGTTGGGCAGGGGAGACAATCAGCCCCAGCATTTT. Its translation: CASSPPLGRGDNQPQHF.

This clonotype appeared many times. This chain joins TRBV5-1 and TRBJ1-1; 9 nucleotides align to TRBD1. Germline V gene data show CDR1 as SGHRS and CDR2 as YFSETQ. There are 15 residues in the CDR3. J was trimmed by 6 bases and V by 4 bases; bases with no gene match: 10. CDR3 loop: CASSLTGTGPSEAFF. The CDR3 nucleotides read TGCGCCAGCAGCCTGACCGGGACAGGGCCGTCTGAAGCTTTCTTT.

The J gene is TRBJ1-6, the V gene TRBV27; D is unclear. Trimming took 6 bases from V and 7 from J, leaving 10 bases between them. Germline V gives CDR1 MNHEY, CDR2 SMNVEV (reference sequence). This CDR3 is built from 13 residues. For the CDR3, the DNA is TGTGCCAGCAGCGATCAACAGAATTCACCCCTCCACTTT. This codes for CASSDQQNSPLHF.

This clonotype was observed many times. The chain employs TRBV20-1 and TRBJ2-2, with D tentatively TRBD2 (6 bases). Germline V gene data show CDR1 as DFQATT and CDR2 as SNEGSKA (reference sequence). The CDR3 has 13 residues. With 6 bases removed from V and 5 bases from J, the gap between germline ends came to 13 bases. CDR3 nucleotide sequence: TGCAGTGCCGAGGGACTTGATACCGGGGAGCTGTTTTTT. It encodes CSAEGLDTGELFF.

This clonotype was counted at least ten times. This chain uses TRBV6-5 with TRBJ1-1; TRBD1 matches at 7 bases. Looked up from germline, CDR1 is MNHEY and CDR2 is SVGAGI. Trimming cost V 4 bases and J 1 base; bases outside gene matches: 6. The CDR3 is made up of 15 amino acids. The CDR3 sequence: CASSLAGGTNTEAFF. The CDR3 nucleotides are TGTGCCAGCAGTTTAGCAGGGGGGACGAACACTGAAGCTTTCTTT.

This clonotype occurred many times. The chain is built from TRBV20-1 and TRBJ2-2; 14 nucleotides align to TRBD2. Looked up from germline, CDR1 is DFQATT and CDR2 is SNEGSKA (reference sequence). The CDR3 sequence is 16 residues long. Unmatched junction bases numbered 8, after V lost 2 bases and J lost 9 bases. As DNA, the CDR3 is TGCAGTGCTAGACAAAGGACTAGCGGGAGGAGCAGGGAGCTGTTTTTT. Translated, it gives CSARQRTSGRSRELFF.

This clonotype was recorded at least ten times. The rearrangement joins TRBV20-1 to TRBJ2-7; possibly TRBD1 for D (6 bases). CDR1 DFQATT and CDR2 SNEGSKA come from the germline V gene (reference sequence). The CDR3 contains 15 residues. Trimming removed 2 bases from V and 2 bases from J, with 16 bases in between. The CDR3 sequence: CSARRTQGIPYEQYF. The CDR3 DNA follows: TGCAGTGCTAGACGCACTCAGGGGATTCCCTACGAGCAGTACTTC.